The sample holds one count of the clone carrying this T cell receptor beta chain. As yet, its antigen is unknown. The entry originates in a study of T cell responses to AZD1222 COVID-19 vaccine. Libraries were prepared by immunoSEQ multiplex PCR; TCRdb keeps only in-frame clonotypes and omits some of them. The repertoire holds around 130,000 clones, 75% to 95% seen once, with approximately 5.9% in the top ten. Germline CDR1 reads LNHDA; CDR2 reads SQIVND (reference sequence). This CDR3 contains 13 residues. J lost 8 bases, V lost 3 bases, and 1 base had no gene match. Study-level findings and limits: Rises in breadth and depth of Spike-specific TCRs came after two AZD1222 doses. It was only 6 or 7 AZD1222 recipients who were seropositive at baseline. Regions 160-218 and 743-854 dominated among vaccine-associated CD4 TCRs spanning spike. No day 14 peak samples; only post-peak repertoires were characterized.

The chain joins TRBV19 to TRBJ1-6; 7 bases match TRBD1. The receptor was isolated from an adult in good health. Sequenced here: peripheral blood, sampled on day 0 of AZD1222 vaccination. Here the CDR3 reads CASSIGQDSPLHF. CDR3 in DNA: TGTGCCAGTAGTATCGGACAGGATTCACCCCTCCACTTT.